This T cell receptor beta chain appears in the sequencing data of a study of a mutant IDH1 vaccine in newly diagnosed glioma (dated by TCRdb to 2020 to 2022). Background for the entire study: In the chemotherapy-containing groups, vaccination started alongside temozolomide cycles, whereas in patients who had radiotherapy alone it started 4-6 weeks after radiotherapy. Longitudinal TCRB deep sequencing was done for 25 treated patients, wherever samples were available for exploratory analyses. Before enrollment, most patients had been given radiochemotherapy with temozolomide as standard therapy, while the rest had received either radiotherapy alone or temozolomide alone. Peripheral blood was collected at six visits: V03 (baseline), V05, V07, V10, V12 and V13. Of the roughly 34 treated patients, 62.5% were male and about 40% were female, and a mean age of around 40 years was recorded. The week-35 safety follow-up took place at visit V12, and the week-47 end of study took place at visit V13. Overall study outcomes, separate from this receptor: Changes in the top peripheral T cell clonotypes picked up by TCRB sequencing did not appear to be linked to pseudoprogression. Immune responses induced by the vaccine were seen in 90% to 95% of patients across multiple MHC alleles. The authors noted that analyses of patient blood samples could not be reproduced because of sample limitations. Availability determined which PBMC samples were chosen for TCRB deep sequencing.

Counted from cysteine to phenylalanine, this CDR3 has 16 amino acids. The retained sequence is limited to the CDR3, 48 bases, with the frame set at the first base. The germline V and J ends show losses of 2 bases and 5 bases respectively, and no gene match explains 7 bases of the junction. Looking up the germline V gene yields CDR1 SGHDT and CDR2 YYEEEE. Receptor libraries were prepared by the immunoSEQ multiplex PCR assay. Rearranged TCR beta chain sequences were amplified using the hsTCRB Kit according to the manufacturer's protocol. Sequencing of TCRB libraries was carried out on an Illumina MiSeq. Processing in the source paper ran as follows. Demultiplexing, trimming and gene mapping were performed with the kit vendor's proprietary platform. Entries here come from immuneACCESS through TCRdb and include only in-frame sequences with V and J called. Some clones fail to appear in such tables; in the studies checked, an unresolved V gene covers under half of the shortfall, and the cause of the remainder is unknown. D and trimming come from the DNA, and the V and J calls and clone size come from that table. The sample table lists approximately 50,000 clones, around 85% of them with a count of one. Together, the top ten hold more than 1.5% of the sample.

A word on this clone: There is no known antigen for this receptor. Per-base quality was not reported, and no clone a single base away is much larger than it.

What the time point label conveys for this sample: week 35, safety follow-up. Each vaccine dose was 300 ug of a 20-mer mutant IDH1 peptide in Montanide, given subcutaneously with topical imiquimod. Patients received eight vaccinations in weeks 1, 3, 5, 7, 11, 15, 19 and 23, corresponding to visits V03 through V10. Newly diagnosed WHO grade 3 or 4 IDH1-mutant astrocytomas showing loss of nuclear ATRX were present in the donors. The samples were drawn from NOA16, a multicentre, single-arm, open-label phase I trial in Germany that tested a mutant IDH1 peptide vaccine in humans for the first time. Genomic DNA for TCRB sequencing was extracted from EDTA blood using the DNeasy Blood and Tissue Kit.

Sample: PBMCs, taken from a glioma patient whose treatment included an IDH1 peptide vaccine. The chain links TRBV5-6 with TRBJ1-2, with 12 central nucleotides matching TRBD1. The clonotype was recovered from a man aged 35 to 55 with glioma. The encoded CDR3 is CASSLSGTGGRYGYTF. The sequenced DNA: TGTGCCAGCAGCTTAAGTGGGACAGGGGGCCGGTATGGCTACACCTTC.